The next 14 T cell receptor beta chains were all read from a single sample in a study of blood T cell repertoires in COVID-19. The method was immunoSEQ multiplex PCR; TCRdb's version includes in-frame clones alone and lacks a portion of them. The sample has around 160,000 clones, approximately 95% seen once. Sequenced: peripheral blood. The receptors derive from a woman in her fifties or sixties with COVID-19, enrolled during active disease.

This clone was seen just once. The gene calls are TRBV7-2 and TRBJ1-1; no clear D. Trimming shortened V by 5 bases and J by 1 base, and 17 bases separated the two germline ends. Germline lookup yields CDR1 SGHTA and CDR2 FQGNSA. CDR3 length: 16 residues. CDR3 sequence: CASSVDGSRGNTEAFF. In DNA form, the CDR3 reads TGTGCCAGCAGCGTTGACGGATCGCGAGGGAACACTGAAGCTTTCTTT.

This chain joins TRBV11-2 and TRBJ1-1; D is undetermined. Germline lookup yields CDR1 SGHAT and CDR2 FQNNGV. V was pared by 7 bases and J by 3 bases, with 9 bases between. The CDR3 runs to 12 residues. CDR3 nucleotide sequence: TGTGCCAGCACCCATGTGTACACTGAAGCTTTCTTT. Translated: CASTHVYTEAFF.

J is TRBJ1-5 and V is TRBV5-6; 7 bases fit TRBD1. Germline trimming cut 0 bases from V and 7 bases from J; bases unmatched to any gene: 4. The CDR3 length is 14 residues. CDR1 and CDR2 from the germline V gene are SGHDT and YYEEEE. CDR3 sequence: CASSLGRGIQPQHF. CDR3 in DNA: TGTGCCAGCAGCTTGGGCAGGGGGATACAGCCCCAGCATTTT.

The V gene is TRBV10-3, the J gene TRBJ1-1, with 7 bases lining up with TRBD1. This CDR3 spans 14 amino acids. CDR1 and CDR2 (germline): ENHRY, SYGVKD. Trimming took 3 bases from V and 6 from J; bases not matched to a gene: 7. As DNA, the CDR3 is TGTGCCATCAGTGAAAGACAGGGAAGGGCTGAAGCTTTCTTT. It codes for CAISERQGRAEAFF.

The chain is built from TRBV6-2 or TRBV6-3 and TRBJ2-4, with D perhaps TRBD2 (5 bases). The V end lost 2 bases, the J end lost 2 bases, and 10 bases lay between the germline ends. CDR1 is MNHEY and CDR2 is SVGEGT in the germline V gene. The CDR3 runs 15 residues. CDR3 DNA: TGTGCCAGCAGTTACCCGGGGTCAACCAAAAACATTCAGTACTTC. This translates into CASSYPGSTKNIQYF.

The V and J genes are TRBV7-9 and TRBJ2-6; TRBD1 is a possible D gene (6 bases). The CDR3 is made up of 17 amino acids. Trimming pared 4 bases from V and 2 bases from J, leaving 15 bases between. The V gene's germline CDR1 is SEHNR and CDR2 FQNEAQ (reference sequence). As DNA, the CDR3 is TGTGCCAGCAGCTCTAAAGGGGGATCGCCTGGGGCCAACGTCCTGACTTTC. Translation: CASSSKGGSPGANVLTF.

The gene calls are TRBV3-1 (or the pseudogene TRBV3-2) and TRBJ2-1; 7 nucleotides match TRBD2. V lost 1 base to trimming and J lost 10 bases; unmatched junction nucleotides: 4. The germline gives CDR1 LGHDT, CDR2 YNNKEL (reference sequence). The CDR3 has 13 residues. Here the CDR3 reads CASSQVNSGEQFF. CDR3 DNA: TGTGCCAGCAGCCAAGTAAATAGCGGGGAGCAGTTCTTC.

The CDR3 DNA is TGTGCCATCAGGGACAGAAATATGAACACTGAAGCTTTCTTT. It encodes CAIRDRNMNTEAFF. The chain joins TRBV10-3 to TRBJ1-1; perhaps TRBD1 as D (6 bases). The CDR3 is 14 residues long. Per the germline V gene, CDR1 is ENHRY and CDR2 is SYGVKD. Trimming removed 6 bases from V and 0 bases from J, with 11 bases in between.

This sequence joins TRBV5-1 and TRBJ2-6; the D gene is possibly TRBD2 (5 bases). This CDR3 region has 18 residues. Per germline, CDR1 SGHRS and CDR2 YFSETQ. Trimming removed 0 bases from V and 2 bases from J, with 15 bases in between. The DNA for the CDR3 is TGCGCCAGCAGCTTGGCAGAGGCGGCGAGGGCTGGGGCCAACGTCCTGACTTTC. Its protein is CASSLAEAARAGANVLTF. The full variable domain, with the rest looked up from reference TRBV5-1 and TRBJ2-6, is KAGVTQTPRYLIKTRGQQVTLSCSPISGHRSVSWYQQTPGQGLQFLFEYFSETQRNKGNFPGRFSGRQFSNSRSEMNVSTLELGDSALYLCASSLAEAARAGANVLTFGAGSRLTVL.

The chain uses TRBV2 and TRBJ2-6; 11 nucleotides line up with TRBD2. Per the germline V gene, CDR1 is SNHLY and CDR2 is FYNNEI. Germline trimming cut 8 bases from V and 2 bases from J; bases unmatched to any gene: 5. The CDR3 loop spans 16 amino acids. This chain's CDR3 is CASPATSGAGANVLTF. The CDR3 region has the DNA TGTGCCAGCCCGGCGACTAGCGGGGCTGGGGCCAACGTCCTGACTTTC.

The rearrangement uses TRBV11-2 and TRBJ1-2; perhaps TRBD1 as D (6 bases). Germline CDR1 SGHAT, CDR2 FQNNGV. V dropped 1 base and J dropped 9 bases, with 9 bases sitting between them. The CDR3 runs to 12 residues. CDR3 loop: CASSLGRGSYTF. CDR3 in DNA: TGTGCCAGCAGCTTAGGCAGGGGAAGCTACACCTTC.

This chain links TRBV5-1 with TRBJ2-6; TRBD1 matches at 7 bases. Germline CDR1 and CDR2: SGHRS and YFSETQ. J gave up 0 bases and V 0 bases, and 3 bases lay outside the gene matches. The CDR3 has 17 residues. The CDR3 DNA reads as TGCGCCAGCAGCTTGGGACAGGGATTCTCTGGGGCCAACGTCCTGACTTTC. It codes for CASSLGQGFSGANVLTF.

The chain has TRBV4-2 and TRBJ1-6; D ambiguous. CDR3 length: 14 residues. Trimming shortened V by 4 bases and J by 7 bases, and 11 bases separated the two germline ends. In germline, CDR1 is LGHNA, CDR2 YNFKEQ. CDR3 nucleotide sequence: TGTGCCAGCAGCCCCGAGGTGCTGAATTCACCCCTCCACTTT. Its translation is CASSPEVLNSPLHF.

This chain connects TRBV12-3 or TRBV12-4 to TRBJ1-4, with no clear D. The CDR3 spans 12 residues. V lost 2 bases, J lost 7 bases, and 5 bases lay in between. The CDR3 loop is CASSLPGEKLFF. The CDR3 nucleotides are TGTGCCAGCAGTTTACCGGGTGAAAAACTGTTTTTT.